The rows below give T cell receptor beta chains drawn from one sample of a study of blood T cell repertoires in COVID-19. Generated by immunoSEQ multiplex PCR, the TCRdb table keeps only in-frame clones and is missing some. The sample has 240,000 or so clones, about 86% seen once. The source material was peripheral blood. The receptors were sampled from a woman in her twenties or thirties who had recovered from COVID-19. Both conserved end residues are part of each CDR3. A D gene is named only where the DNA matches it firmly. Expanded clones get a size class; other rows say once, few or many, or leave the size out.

CDR3 protein: CASSPFRGYYGYTF; CDR3 DNA: TGTGCCAGCAGTCCCTTCAGGGGATATTATGGCTACACCTTC; V gene: TRBV2; clone size: NA; J gene: TRBJ1-2; D gene: NA
CDR3 protein: CASSPEGPYGYTF; CDR3 DNA: TGTGCCAGCAGCCCAGAGGGCCCCTATGGCTACACCTTC; V gene: TRBV11-2; clone size: NA; J gene: TRBJ1-2; D gene: NA
CDR3 protein: CASSSLTRVATDTQYF; CDR3 DNA: TGTGCCAGCAGCTCCTTGACTAGGGTGGCCACAGATACGCAGTATTTT; V gene: TRBV11-2; clone size: NA; J gene: TRBJ2-3; D gene: NA
CDR3 protein: CASSPTGTGVYEQYF; CDR3 DNA: TGTGCCAGCAGCCCAACCGGGACAGGGGTTTACGAGCAGTACTTC; V gene: TRBV13; clone size: NA; J gene: TRBJ2-7; D gene: TRBD1
CDR3 protein: CASSPRTGFPNEKLFF; CDR3 DNA: TGTGCCAGCAGTCCCCGGACAGGATTTCCTAATGAAAAACTGTTTTTT; V gene: TRBV27; clone size: NA; J gene: TRBJ1-4; D gene: TRBD1
CDR3 protein: CATSSGLTGRQETQYF; CDR3 DNA: TGTGCCACCAGCAGCGGCTTAACAGGGCGACAAGAGACCCAGTACTTC; V gene: TRBV15; clone size: NA; J gene: TRBJ2-5; D gene: NA
CDR3 protein: CASSTSGYEQYF; CDR3 DNA: TGTGCCAGCAGTACTAGCGGCTACGAGCAGTACTTC; V gene: TRBV11-2; clone size: NA; J gene: TRBJ2-7; D gene: TRBD2
CDR3 protein: CAIRSGEGTDTQYF; CDR3 DNA: TGTGCCATCAGGTCTGGGGAGGGGACAGATACGCAGTATTTT; V gene: TRBV10-3; clone size: NA; J gene: TRBJ2-3; D gene: TRBD2
CDR3 protein: CASSVNPTGANFYGYTF; CDR3 DNA: TGTGCCAGCAGCGTAAATCCCACAGGGGCTAATTTCTATGGCTACACCTTC; V gene: TRBV9; clone size: NA; J gene: TRBJ1-2; D gene: TRBD1
CDR3 protein: CASSQGQHSNTEAFF; CDR3 DNA: TGTGCCAGCAGCCAAGGACAGCATTCGAACACTGAAGCTTTCTTT; V gene: TRBV3-1/TRBV3-2; clone size: NA; J gene: TRBJ1-1; D gene: NA
CDR3 protein: CASSRQGDGYTF; CDR3 DNA: TGTGCCAGTAGTCGACAGGGGGATGGCTACACCTTC; V gene: TRBV19; clone size: NA; J gene: TRBJ1-2; D gene: TRBD1
CDR3 protein: CASSLGSSNTGELFF; CDR3 DNA: TGTGCCAGCAGCTTAGGGAGTTCGAACACCGGGGAGCTGTTTTTT; V gene: TRBV7-9; clone size: NA; J gene: TRBJ2-2; D gene: NA
CDR3 protein: CASSSPKGGKLNTEAFF; CDR3 DNA: TGTGCCAGCAGCTCACCAAAGGGAGGGAAACTGAACACTGAAGCTTTCTTT; V gene: TRBV5-4; clone size: NA; J gene: TRBJ1-1; D gene: NA
CDR3 protein: CASSRRGLQNTEAFF; CDR3 DNA: TGTGCCAGCAGCCGCCGGGGACTCCAGAACACTGAAGCTTTCTTT; V gene: TRBV14; clone size: NA; J gene: TRBJ1-1; D gene: NA
CDR3 protein: CASSQARQRGGGEKLFF; CDR3 DNA: TGCGCCAGCAGCCAAGCCCGACAGCGGGGTGGAGGGGAAAAACTGTTTTTT; V gene: TRBV4-3; clone size: NA; J gene: TRBJ1-4; D gene: NA
CDR3 protein: CASSLTAGEGAFF; CDR3 DNA: TGTGCCAGCAGCCTAACAGCTGGAGAGGGAGCTTTCTTT; V gene: TRBV21-1; clone size: NA; J gene: TRBJ1-1; D gene: NA
CDR3 protein: CASSTGLQYEQYF; CDR3 DNA: TGCGCCAGCAGCACGGGACTCCAATACGAGCAGTACTTC; V gene: TRBV5-1; clone size: NA; J gene: TRBJ2-7; D gene: NA
CDR3 protein: CASSQGWGTGTYEQYF; CDR3 DNA: TGCGCCAGCAGCCAAGGGTGGGGGACAGGGACCTACGAGCAGTACTTC; V gene: TRBV4-3; clone size: NA; J gene: TRBJ2-7; D gene: TRBD1
CDR3 protein: CASSPDGEVNTEAFF; CDR3 DNA: TGCGCCAGCAGCCCGGACGGGGAAGTGAACACTGAAGCTTTCTTT; V gene: TRBV5-1; clone size: NA; J gene: TRBJ1-1; D gene: NA
CDR3 protein: CSASPGPTYEQYF; CDR3 DNA: TGCAGTGCTAGTCCGGGTCCCACCTACGAGCAGTACTTC; V gene: TRBV20-1; clone size: NA; J gene: TRBJ2-7; D gene: NA
CDR3 protein: CASSLERGGWYNEQFF; CDR3 DNA: TGTGCCAGCAGTTTAGAGCGGGGGGGTTGGTACAATGAGCAGTTCTTC; V gene: TRBV27; clone size: NA; J gene: TRBJ2-1; D gene: TRBD2
CDR3 protein: CASSLAYRGSNEKLFF; CDR3 DNA: TGTGCCAGCAGCTTGGCTTACAGGGGTTCTAATGAAAAACTGTTTTTT; V gene: TRBV5-6; clone size: NA; J gene: TRBJ1-4; D gene: TRBD1
CDR3 protein: CASSPQGSNQPQHF; CDR3 DNA: TGTGCCAGCAGCCCTCAGGGGAGCAATCAGCCCCAGCATTTT; V gene: TRBV9; clone size: NA; J gene: TRBJ1-5; D gene: NA
CDR3 protein: CASSVSPTGVKNIQYF; CDR3 DNA: TGTGCCAGCAGCGTATCCCCGACAGGGGTGAAAAACATTCAGTACTTC; V gene: TRBV9; clone size: NA; J gene: TRBJ2-4; D gene: TRBD1
CDR3 protein: CASSESGWRNTGELFF; CDR3 DNA: TGTGCCAGCAGTGAATCAGGGTGGCGAAACACCGGGGAGCTGTTTTTT; V gene: TRBV25-1; clone size: NA; J gene: TRBJ2-2; D gene: NA
CDR3 protein: CSASRTGNNQPQHF; CDR3 DNA: TGCAGTGCTAGTCGGACAGGGAACAATCAGCCCCAGCATTTT; V gene: TRBV20-1; clone size: NA; J gene: TRBJ1-5; D gene: TRBD1
CDR3 protein: CASSDSSYNEQFF; CDR3 DNA: TGTGCCAGCAGCGACAGCTCCTACAATGAGCAGTTCTTC; V gene: TRBV11-2; clone size: NA; J gene: TRBJ2-1; D gene: NA
CDR3 protein: CASSLTGSGANVLTF; CDR3 DNA: TGTGCCAGCAGCCTGACAGGCTCTGGGGCCAACGTCCTGACTTTC; V gene: TRBV6-2/TRBV6-3; clone size: NA; J gene: TRBJ2-6; D gene: NA
CDR3 protein: CASSLGFVSYEQYF; CDR3 DNA: TGTGCCAGCAGCTTAGGTTTCGTCTCCTACGAGCAGTACTTC; V gene: TRBV7-2; clone size: NA; J gene: TRBJ2-7; D gene: NA
CDR3 protein: CASSQVLDRVHEQYF; CDR3 DNA: TGCGCCAGCAGCCAAGTCTTGGACAGGGTCCACGAGCAGTACTTC; V gene: TRBV4-1; clone size: NA; J gene: TRBJ2-7; D gene: TRBD1
CDR3 protein: CASAVNMNTEAFF; CDR3 DNA: TGTGCCAGCGCCGTGAACATGAACACTGAAGCTTTCTTT; V gene: TRBV9; clone size: NA; J gene: TRBJ1-1; D gene: NA
CDR3 protein: CASSYSVGRENTEAFF; CDR3 DNA: TGTGCCAGCAGTTACTCGGTAGGCAGGGAGAACACTGAAGCTTTCTTT; V gene: TRBV6-6; clone size: NA; J gene: TRBJ1-1; D gene: NA
CDR3 protein: CASSLKQGLNTEAFF; CDR3 DNA: TGTGCCAGCAGCCTAAAACAGGGGTTGAACACTGAAGCTTTCTTT; V gene: TRBV5-5; clone size: NA; J gene: TRBJ1-1; D gene: TRBD1
CDR3 protein: CASSSGAHGYTF; CDR3 DNA: TGTGCCAGCAGCAGCGGGGCCCATGGCTACACCTTC; V gene: TRBV5-6; clone size: NA; J gene: TRBJ1-2; D gene: NA
CDR3 protein: CASSEARQGNQPQHF; CDR3 DNA: TGTGCCAGCAGTGAAGCAAGGCAGGGGAATCAGCCCCAGCATTTT; V gene: TRBV2; clone size: NA; J gene: TRBJ1-5; D gene: NA
CDR3 protein: CASTQRDRIYEQYF; CDR3 DNA: TGTGCCAGCACCCAAAGGGACAGAATTTACGAGCAGTACTTC; V gene: TRBV2; clone size: NA; J gene: TRBJ2-7; D gene: TRBD1
CDR3 protein: CASSQDTDGTYEQYF; CDR3 DNA: TGCGCCAGCAGCCAAGATACAGACGGTACCTACGAGCAGTACTTC; V gene: TRBV4-3; clone size: once; J gene: TRBJ2-7; D gene: NA